Each of the 10 T cell receptor beta chains below was sequenced from the same sample in a study of vaccination and CD4 T cells after COVID-19. No cognate antigen is known for these TCRs. As to treatment: 10-day PBMC culture with coronavirus spike peptide pools or control peptides (ViraFEST assay). Sequencing of cultured CD4+ T cell DNA used the Oncomine TCR Beta short-read assay. From the PCR reads, TCRdb called clonotypes with MiXCR, one entry per CDR3 protein. The profile covers about 18,000 distinct CDR3 sequences, with about 56% appearing a single time and roughly 18% taken by the ten largest. This sample comprised CD4+ T cells from blood, cultured in vitro, obtained before SARS-CoV-2 vaccination. The origin of the receptors is a human donor who had recovered from COVID-19.

The chain joins TRBV4-3 to TRBJ1-5; D remains unclear. Germline V gene sequence: CDR1 LGHNA, CDR2 YSLEER. The CDR3 is made up of 13 amino acids. V gave up 1 base and J gave up 5 bases, with 6 bases separating them. This CDR3 is CASSQGRYQPQHF. CDR3 nucleotides: TGCGCCAGCAGCCAAGGACGGTATCAGCCCCAGCATTTT.

This clonotype has a single count. CDR3 bases: TGTGCCAGCAGTTACCTACAGGGGGACACTGAAGCTTTCTTT. Protein: CASSYLQGDTEAFF. V is TRBV6-5 and J is TRBJ1-1; 8 positions agree with TRBD1. CDR3 length: 14 residues. The germline V gene has CDR1 MNHEY and CDR2 SVGAGI. Trimming cost V 2 bases and J 3 bases; bases outside gene matches: 2.

This chain joins TRBV7-9 and TRBJ2-1; D may be TRBD2 (8 bases). Deletions cut 2 bases from V and 10 bases from J, with 24 bases between. Germline-derived CDR1 and CDR2 are SEHNR and FQNEAQ (reference sequence). This CDR3 is built from 17 residues. The CDR3 nucleotides are TGTGCCAGCAGCTTACCCCCAGGGGGAAAGGTAGCGGGGGAGCAGTTCTTC. Its translation: CASSLPPGGKVAGEQFF.

This chain connects TRBV27 to TRBJ2-7; 7 nucleotides agree with TRBD1. The V gene's germline CDR1 is MNHEY and CDR2 SMNVEV (reference sequence). CDR3 size: 15 residues. Trimming took 5 bases from V and 2 from J; bases not matched to a gene: 9. The CDR3 DNA follows: TGTGCCAGCAGTGCGTCCGGGACAGATCCCTACGAGCAGTACTTC. It is translated as CASSASGTDPYEQYF.

This clonotype was counted a few times. This chain uses TRBV7-9 with TRBJ2-1; 14 nucleotides match TRBD2. The germline V gene encodes CDR1 SEHNR and CDR2 FQNEAQ (reference sequence). This CDR3 has 17 residues. Trimming took 5 bases from V and 6 from J; bases not matched to a gene: 9. The CDR3 reads CASSPGTSGSVVNEQFF. DNA of the CDR3: TGTGCCAGCAGCCCCGGGACTAGCGGGAGTGTGGTCAATGAGCAGTTCTTC.

The chain couples TRBV6-5 to TRBJ1-1; 11 positions agree with TRBD1. The germline gives CDR1 MNHEY, CDR2 SVGAGI. The CDR3 consists of 16 residues. The trim removed 4 bases at V and 4 bases at J, leaving 8 bases unmatched. The CDR3 loop is CASSLTPGTGGTEAFF. CDR3 sequence (DNA): TGTGCCAGCAGTTTAACCCCCGGGACAGGGGGCACTGAAGCTTTCTTT.

The V and J genes are TRBV4-3 and TRBJ1-1; tentatively, D is TRBD1 (6 bases). CDR3 length: 13 residues. V shed 4 bases and J shed 3 bases, with 9 bases lying between them. The germline V gene has CDR1 LGHNA and CDR2 YSLEER. This CDR3 is CASSPGVDTEAFF. The CDR3 region has the DNA TGCGCCAGCAGCCCAGGGGTGGACACTGAAGCTTTCTTT.

This clonotype came up once. This chain links TRBV20-1 with TRBJ1-5; D unresolved. V was trimmed by 3 bases and J by 5 bases, leaving 8 bases between them. In germline, CDR1 is DFQATT, CDR2 SNEGSKA (reference sequence). The CDR3 has 12 amino acids. In DNA, the CDR3 is TGCAGTGCTAGCGACGGGGATCAGCCCCAGCATTTT. Amino acids: CSASDGDQPQHF.

The chain has TRBV11-3 and TRBJ1-6, with D possibly matching TRBD1 (5 bases). CDR3 length equals 14 residues. Germline CDR1 SGHNT, CDR2 YENEEA. V gave up 5 bases and J gave up 6 bases, with 11 bases separating them. CDR3 residues: CASSLRQINSPLHF. The CDR3 nucleotides are TGTGCCAGCAGCCTACGACAGATTAATTCACCCCTCCACTTT.

Only one count was recorded for this clonotype. The chain combines TRBV5-1 with TRBJ1-1; D is perhaps TRBD1 (5 bases). Germline V gene lookup returns CDR1 SGHRS and CDR2 YFSETQ. The CDR3 spans 15 residues. Trimming took 0 bases from V and 0 from J, leaving 9 bases between them. The CDR3 DNA is TGCGCCAGCAGCTTGGAACCGGGGGTGAACACTGAAGCTTTCTTT. It encodes CASSLEPGVNTEAFF.